This T cell receptor beta chain was sequenced in a study of blood T cell repertoires in COVID-19. CDR1 is KGHSH, CDR2 LQKENI, per germline. V shed 3 bases and J 9 bases; nucleotides not matched to a gene: 11. The CDR3 contains 16 residues. Clones were sequenced by immunoSEQ multiplex PCR, and TCRdb holds only the in-frame ones, with some missing. The repertoire consists of 200,000 or so clones, with more than 85% occurring once and the leading ten covering roughly 2%. Sequenced material: peripheral blood. The V and J genes are TRBV18 and TRBJ2-1; the match to TRBD2 covers 10 bases. The receptor was isolated from a man aged 70-80 years with active or convalescent COVID-19. The DNA for the CDR3 is TGTGCCAGCTCACCCAATGTAGTACTAGCGGGATCTGAGCAGTTCTTC. Translating gives CASSPNVVLAGSEQFF.